This is a list of T cell receptor beta chains from one sample in a study of blood T cell repertoires in COVID-19. The repertoire was sequenced with immunoSEQ multiplex PCR; TCRdb's copy has only in-frame clones and lacks some. This table has 230,000 or so clones, roughly 88% appearing once. Sequencing input: PBMCs or T cells enriched from blood (not recorded which). The receptor set was obtained from a woman between 40 and 55 years old with acute COVID-19. The CDR3 runs from the conserved cysteine through the conserved F or W. The D gene is left open where the match is weak. The size of a clone is reported for some rows only, either as once, few or many, or as a class for expanded clones.

CASSFGTGRIDEQFF TGTGCCAGCAGCTTTGGGACAGGGAGGATCGATGAGCAGTTCTTC . TRBJ2-1 TRBV5-4 TRBD1
CASSTRTGRNYGYTF TGTGCCAGCAGTACAAGGACAGGCCGAAACTATGGCTACACCTTC . TRBJ1-2 TRBV9 TRBD1
CASSFEQGAYGYTF TGCGCCAGCAGCTTTGAACAGGGGGCCTATGGCTACACCTTC . TRBJ1-2 TRBV5-1 TRBD1
CASSIINGYTEAFF TGTGCCAGTAGTATAATAAACGGTTACACTGAAGCTTTCTTT . TRBJ1-1 TRBV19 .
CASTGTGGFRELFF TGTGCCAGCACCGGGACAGGGGGCTTTAGGGAGCTGTTTTTT . TRBJ2-2 TRBV25-1 TRBD1
CASNNDRGGSQPQHF TGTGCCAGCAACAACGATAGGGGGGGCAGTCAGCCCCAGCATTTT . TRBJ1-5 TRBV6-5 .
CATGGDGYGYTF TGTGCCACCGGGGGGGATGGCTATGGCTACACCTTC . TRBJ1-2 TRBV24-1 .
CSASPGQGDEQYF TGCAGTGCTAGTCCGGGACAGGGAGACGAGCAGTACTTC . TRBJ2-7 TRBV20-1 TRBD1
CATSSEGMNTEAFF TGTGCCACCAGCAGTGAGGGAATGAACACTGAAGCTTTCTTT . TRBJ1-1 TRBV15 .
CASSPGDRVRISPLHF TGTGCCAGCTCACCCGGCGACAGGGTGAGGATTTCACCCCTCCACTTT . TRBJ1-6 TRBV18 TRBD1
CASSEAIYPEAFF TGTGCCAGCAGTGAAGCAATCTATCCTGAAGCTTTCTTT . TRBJ1-1 TRBV2 .
CASSSLGETGNSPLHF TGTGCCAGCAGCTCATTGGGTGAGACAGGGAATTCACCCCTCCACTTT . TRBJ1-6 TRBV7-3 TRBD1
CASSARTGSTEAFF TGTGCCAGCAGCGCCCGGACAGGGTCCACTGAAGCTTTCTTT . TRBJ1-1 TRBV3-1/TRBV3-2 TRBD1
CASSFGGEKQYF TGCGCCAGCAGCTTCGGGGGAGAAAAGCAGTACTTC . TRBJ2-7 TRBV5-1 .
CASSQESRHTEAFF TGTGCCAGCAGCCAAGAAAGCCGCCACACTGAAGCTTTCTTT . TRBJ1-1 TRBV3-1/TRBV3-2 .
CASSFVARPGANVLTF TGTGCCAGCAGCTTCGTCGCCAGGCCTGGGGCCAACGTCCTGACTTTC . TRBJ2-6 TRBV7-2 .
CASSLGQGGGYTF TGTGCCAGCAGCTTAGGGCAGGGCGGCGGCTACACCTTC . TRBJ1-2 TRBV7-9 .
CASSSPGQGVGYTF TGTGCCAGCAGCTCTCCGGGACAGGGGGTTGGCTACACCTTC few TRBJ1-2 TRBV7-9 TRBD1
CASSLWSGGSEAFF TGCGCCAGCAGCTTATGGAGCGGTGGATCAGAAGCTTTCTTT . TRBJ1-1 TRBV5-1 .
CASSETGFSEQYF TGTGCCAGCAGTGAAACAGGGTTTTCCGAGCAGTACTTC . TRBJ2-7 TRBV2 .
CASDTPGQGAYQPQHF TGTGCCAGCGATACTCCGGGACAGGGGGCTTATCAGCCCCAGCATTTT . TRBJ1-5 TRBV19 TRBD1
CASIRFAQGNYGYTF TGTGCCAGCATTCGGTTTGCTCAGGGGAACTATGGCTACACCTTC . TRBJ1-2 TRBV6-5 .
CASSLRIFLRVRDTEAFF TGCGCCAGCAGCTTGAGAATTTTTCTGAGGGTTAGGGACACTGAAGCTTTCTTT . TRBJ1-1 TRBV5-1 .
CASSSGQGGNSPLHF TGTGCCAGTAGTTCCGGACAGGGCGGGAATTCACCCCTCCACTTT . TRBJ1-6 TRBV19 TRBD1
CASSQPLGESSKTEAFF TGCGCCAGCAGCCAACCACTTGGGGAGAGCTCAAAGACTGAAGCTTTCTTT . TRBJ1-1 TRBV4-1 .
CASSQGVRTGYIDTQYF TGTGCCAGCAGCCAGGGGGTTCGGACAGGGTACATAGATACGCAGTATTTT . TRBJ2-3 TRBV11-2 TRBD1
CASSESLAGPYEQYF TGTGCCAGCAGTGAATCACTAGCGGGGCCTTACGAGCAGTACTTC . TRBJ2-7 TRBV6-1 TRBD2
CASSQDSYSNQPQHF TGTGCCAGCAGTCAGGACAGCTATAGCAATCAGCCCCAGCATTTT . TRBJ1-5 TRBV2 .
CASGLGGNNYGYTF TGTGCCAGCGGATTGGGCGGGAATAACTATGGCTACACCTTC . TRBJ1-2 TRBV7-2 .
CASSYVAGTEHSPLHF TGTGCCAGCAGTTACGTGGCCGGGACAGAACATTCACCCCTCCACTTT . TRBJ1-6 TRBV6-6 TRBD1
CASSAAGTSRNEQFF TGTGCCAGCAGCGCAGCCGGGACATCTAGGAATGAGCAGTTCTTC . TRBJ2-1 TRBV9 .
CASGSGGEGEQFF TGTGCCAGCGGCTCGGGGGGGGAAGGTGAGCAGTTCTTC . TRBJ2-1 TRBV2 TRBD2
CASIPGLAGGKTQYF TGCGCCAGCATTCCGGGACTAGCGGGGGGGAAGACCCAGTACTTC . TRBJ2-5 TRBV10-2 TRBD2
CASSLQTGNTEAFF TGCGCCAGCAGCTTACAAACAGGGAACACTGAAGCTTTCTTT few TRBJ1-1 TRBV5-1 .
CASSIRQGTNYGYTF TGTGCCAGTAGTATCCGGCAGGGAACCAACTATGGCTACACCTTC . TRBJ1-2 TRBV19 .
CASSRPGQGSEAFF TGTGCCAGCAGCCGGCCGGGACAGGGATCTGAAGCTTTCTTT . TRBJ1-1 TRBV4-2 TRBD1
CASSQMAGEGYEQYF TGCGCCAGCAGCCAAATGGCGGGGGAGGGCTACGAGCAGTACTTC . TRBJ2-7 TRBV4-3 TRBD2
CASSRTGVNTEAFF TGTGCCAGCAGTAGGACAGGGGTGAACACTGAAGCTTTCTTT . TRBJ1-1 TRBV6-5 TRBD1
CSASRSGQQLGSRGRRTDTQYF TGCAGTGCTAGTAGGTCGGGGCAACAACTTGGGAGCAGGGGGCGCCGCACAGATACGCAGTATTTT once TRBJ2-3 TRBV20-1 TRBD1
CASSLGFLDRAFRGYTF TGTGCCAGCAGCTTAGGTTTTTTGGACAGGGCGTTTCGCGGCTACACCTTC . TRBJ1-2 TRBV7-2 TRBD1
CASSPLQNTEAFF TGTGCCAGCTCACCCTTACAGAACACTGAAGCTTTCTTT . TRBJ1-1 TRBV18 .
CASSTRGFEAFF TGTGCCAGCAGCACGCGGGGTTTTGAAGCTTTCTTT . TRBJ1-1 TRBV7-9 .
CASSPGEGVGLHF TGCGCCAGCAGCCCTGGGGAGGGAGTTGGCCTGCATTTT . TRBJ1-5 TRBV5-1 .
CASSPETVTNYGYTF TGTGCCAGCTCACCCGAGACAGTGACTAACTATGGCTACACCTTC few TRBJ1-2 TRBV18 .
CASRTGGRAEAFF TGTGCCAGCAGGACCGGGGGGAGGGCTGAAGCTTTCTTT few TRBJ1-1 TRBV25-1 .
CATSDPRGTSRETQYF TGTGCCACCAGTGACCCCAGGGGCACCTCTCGGGAGACCCAGTACTTC . TRBJ2-5 TRBV24-1 .
CASSQDRNSLYEQYF TGCGCCAGCAGCCAAGATCGCAACAGCCTCTACGAGCAGTACTTC . TRBJ2-7 TRBV4-3 .